Below, 13 T cell receptor beta chains from the same sample are listed, as sequenced in a study of OX40 agonist ivuxolimab in advanced cancers. Library preparation employed the immunoSEQ multiplex PCR assay. This immuneACCESS table, as held by TCRdb, lists in-frame sequences with V and J called but not all clones. Of the missing ones, under half trace to an unresolved V gene in checked studies; the others have no known cause. The sample table holds tens of thousands of clones, of which around 94% were seen once. Roughly 11% of the sample comes from the top ten. This sample comprised CD4+ or CD8+ T cells sorted from blood, obtained in a trial of the OX40 agonist ivuxolimab. All receptors derive from an adult with an advanced solid tumor such as melanoma, head and neck, liver or kidney cancer.

The V and J genes are TRBV10-2 and TRBJ1-2; no definite D call. The V end lost 2 bases, the J end lost 4 bases, and 5 bases lay between the germline ends. CDR3 length: 12 amino acids. CDR1 and CDR2 (germline): WSHSY, SAAADI. The CDR3 DNA is TGCGCCAGCAGTGAGGGACCCTATGGCTACACCTTC. Translating gives CASSEGPYGYTF.

This clone was observed a single time. The gene calls are TRBV7-9 and TRBJ2-2; 9 bases are a match to TRBD2. The CDR3 is 16 amino acids. Germline loops: CDR1 SEHNR, CDR2 FQNEAQ (reference sequence). Trimming at V came to 1 base and at J to 4 bases, leaving 4 bases not matched to a gene. The CDR3 spells CASSLERLAATGELFF. The DNA of the CDR3 is TGTGCCAGCAGCTTAGAGCGACTAGCGGCCACCGGGGAGCTGTTTTTT.

The chain combines TRBV7-3 with TRBJ2-3, with 11 positions matching TRBD2. Germline lookup yields CDR1 SGHTA and CDR2 FQGTGA. This CDR3 contains 15 residues. J lost 3 bases, V lost 6 bases, and 5 bases had no gene match. CDR3 nucleotide sequence: TGTGCCAGCAGTCCACTAGCGGGAGAGACAGATACGCAGTATTTT. Translated: CASSPLAGETDTQYF.

The chain joins TRBV27 to TRBJ1-2; TRBD1 matches at 8 bases. Trimming cost V 2 bases and J 8 bases; bases outside gene matches: 7. CDR3 length: 14 amino acids. Germline CDR1 MNHEY, CDR2 SMNVEV (reference sequence). CDR3 sequence (DNA): TGTGCCAGCAGTTTAATCGGCAGGGGGCGGGGCTACACCTTC. It codes for CASSLIGRGRGYTF.

The chain has TRBV7-9 and TRBJ2-2; D is perhaps TRBD1 (6 bases). Germline lookup yields CDR1 SEHNR and CDR2 FQNEAQ (reference sequence). V was trimmed by 0 bases and J by 6 bases, leaving 8 bases between them. The CDR3 is made up of 14 amino acids. The chain's CDR3 is CASSLARTAGELFF. The CDR3 DNA reads TGTGCCAGCAGCTTAGCGAGGACAGCCGGGGAGCTGTTTTTT.

The chain carries TRBV27 and TRBJ2-2, with D maybe TRBD1 (5 bases). The germline CDR1 and CDR2 sequences are MNHEY and SMNVEV (reference sequence). V lost 2 bases and J lost 5, with 12 bases in between. The CDR3 is 15 residues long. The chain's CDR3 is CASSLRGKRTGELFF. CDR3 sequence (DNA): TGTGCCAGCAGTTTAAGGGGTAAGAGAACCGGGGAGCTGTTTTTT.

This clone has just a few counts. V is TRBV11-2 and J is TRBJ2-5, with D unresolved. The CDR3 spans 15 residues. V was cut by 2 bases and J by 1 base, with 11 bases left in between. CDR1 SGHAT and CDR2 FQNNGV come from the germline V gene. The chain's CDR3 is CASSLNSATQETQYF. Here the CDR3 DNA reads TGTGCCAGCAGCTTAAACTCGGCTACCCAAGAGACCCAGTACTTC.

The rearrangement joins TRBV9 to TRBJ2-2; D ambiguous. Trimming shortened V by 3 bases and J by 3 bases, and 15 bases separated the two germline ends. In germline, CDR1 is SGDLS, CDR2 YYNGEE. The CDR3 sequence is 16 residues long. CDR3 sequence (DNA): TGTGCCAGCAGCGCTAAGGACCGTCACGACACCGGGGAGCTGTTTTTT. Translated: CASSAKDRHDTGELFF.

As regards this clone: Mismatch with germline at one junction end may stem from a read error. The rearrangement uses TRBV7-7 and TRBJ2-2, with D tentatively TRBD2 (7 bases). Germline CDR1 SSHAT, CDR2 FNYEAQ (reference sequence). The CDR3 length is 13 residues. CDR3 DNA: TGTGCTAGCAGCGGGACACCTACCGGGGAGCTGTTTTTT. It translates to CASSGTPTGELFF.

This clone has just one count. The CDR3 region is CASSQDLAGGADTQYF. The CDR3 nucleotides read TGCGCCAGCAGCCAAGATCTTGCAGGGGGCGCAGATACGCAGTATTTT. This chain uses TRBV4-1 with TRBJ2-3, with 8 positions matching TRBD1. CDR3 length: 16 residues. V shed 0 bases, J shed 4 bases, and the junction held 6 bases outside the gene matches. From germline, CDR1 is MGHRA and CDR2 YSYEKL.

The rearrangement joins TRBV6-1 to TRBJ1-2; 10 bases are shared with TRBD1. J was trimmed by 3 bases and V by 4 bases; bases with no gene match: 2. Germline V gene data show CDR1 as MNHNS and CDR2 as SASEGT. This CDR3 has 14 residues. CDR3 nucleotides: TGTGCCAGCAGTGGACAGGGGGCGTACTATGGCTACACCTTC. This translates into CASSGQGAYYGYTF.

This chain connects TRBV5-1 to TRBJ2-5; 10 nucleotides align to TRBD1. Germline loops: CDR1 SGHRS, CDR2 YFSETQ. The CDR3 sequence is 15 residues long. The ends lost 4 bases at V and 4 bases at J; junction bases unmatched: 7. CDR3 region: CASSLRQGARETQYF. The CDR3 region has the DNA TGCGCCAGCAGCCTGAGACAGGGGGCTCGAGAGACCCAGTACTTC.

V and J are TRBV7-9 and TRBJ1-2; D is undetermined. The CDR3 sequence is 14 residues long. V gave up 2 bases and J gave up 4 bases, with 11 bases separating them. Germline V lookup: CDR1 SEHNR, CDR2 FQNEAQ (reference sequence). The CDR3 loop reads CASSLMSDSYGYTF. The CDR3 DNA sequence: TGTGCCAGCAGCTTAATGTCGGACTCCTATGGCTACACCTTC. The whole variable domain, remainder taken from reference TRBV7-9 and TRBJ1-2, is DTGVSQNPRHKITKRGQNVTFRCDPISEHNRLYWYRQTLGQGPEFLTYFQNEAQLEKSRLLSDRFSAERPKGSFSTLEIQRTEQGDSAMYLCASSLMSDSYGYTFGSGTRLTVV.